These 26 T cell receptor beta chains came from one sample sequenced in a study of T cells in women clearing cervical HPV infection. The repertoire was sequenced with immunoSEQ multiplex PCR; TCRdb's copy has only in-frame clones and lacks some. The record lists tens of thousands of clones, of which the ten most abundant hold 0.95% to 1.5%. Sequenced sample: blood buffy coat. These receptor sequences come from a woman between 18 and 69 years old with a cervical HPV16 infection that either progressed to CIN3+ or cleared (not recorded which).

For this clone: The sequenced fragment ends 3 residues before the CDR3 boundary, so the rest is inferred from the germline J gene. The chain links TRBV7-2 to TRBJ2-3; 8 bases agree with TRBD2. CDR3 length equals 15 residues. Germline CDR1 is SGHTA and CDR2 is FQGNSA. Losses at the gene ends were 2 bases for V and 6 bases for J; bases not matched to a gene: 7. CDR3: CASSLMAGGMDTQYF. The CDR3 bases that were read are TGTGCCAGCAGCTTAATGGCGGGAGGAATGGATACG.

The sequenced CDR3 bases are TGCAGTGCTAGAGACCCTACAGGGCTCTACAATGAG. It encodes CSARDPTGLYNE. The CDR3, in full, reads CSARDPTGLYNEQFF. The V gene is TRBV20-1, the J gene TRBJ2-1; maybe TRBD1 (6 bases). The read ends 3 residues before the CDR3 terminus; that terminus is restored from the germline J gene. With 0 bases removed from V and 3 bases from J, the gap between germline ends came to 12 bases. CDR3 size: 15 residues. Germline values: CDR1 DFQATT, CDR2 SNEGSKA (reference sequence).

A note on this clone: The read stops 3 residues short of the end of the CDR3; the missing end is completed from the germline J gene. V and J are TRBV5-1 and TRBJ2-5; D may be TRBD2 (6 bases). From germline, CDR1 is SGHRS and CDR2 YFSETQ. V lost 5 bases and J 2 bases, leaving 10 bases between the germline ends. The CDR3 sequence is 13 residues long. CDR3 loop: CASRPGTQETQYF. The DNA read from the CDR3 is TGCGCCAGCAGGCCGGGGACTCAAGAGACC.

Points on this clone: The CDR3 end falls 3 residues outside the read, so it is completed with the germline J gene. The chain uses TRBV19 and TRBJ1-4; D remains ambiguous. There are 15 residues in the CDR3. V lost 3 bases to trimming and J lost 7 bases, with 15 bases between them. From germline, CDR1 is LNHDA and CDR2 SQIVND (reference sequence). Partial CDR3 DNA: TGTGCCAGTAGTATCGGTCAGGCTCAAAGTGAAAAA. Encoded protein: CASSIGQAQSEK. The whole CDR3 sequence is CASSIGQAQSEKLFF.

Remarks on this clone: With the read ending 3 residues before the CDR3 end, the germline J gene is used to fill in that end. The chain joins TRBV20-1 to TRBJ2-5; D is possibly TRBD2 (5 bases). Germline CDR1 is DFQATT and CDR2 is SNEGSKA (reference sequence). The germline V and J ends were trimmed by 3 bases and 2 bases, with 16 bases remaining between them. The CDR3 length is 15 residues. The chain's CDR3 is CSASDGGSLQETQYF. Incomplete CDR3 DNA: TGCAGTGCTAGCGATGGCGGGTCCCTTCAAGAGACC.

In the case of this clone: The read terminates 3 residues ahead of where the CDR3 ends, so the germline J gene completes it. The genes are TRBV19 and TRBJ1-1; D unclear. There are 11 residues in the CDR3. CDR1 is LNHDA and CDR2 is SQIVND in the germline V gene (reference sequence). CDR3 DNA, as far as it was read: TGTGCCAGTAGTATAACCGGGGAA. Its translation: CASSITGE. The CDR3 reads in full as CASSITGEAFF.

On this clone itself: The CDR3 extends 3 residues past the end of the read, so its final part is completed from the germline J gene. The V and J genes are TRBV7-3 and TRBJ2-1; TRBD2 matches 10 bases. The CDR3 runs to 16 residues. With 2 bases clipped from V and 1 base from J, the junction kept 2 bases outside the gene matches. CDR1 is SGHTA and CDR2 is FQGTGA in the germline V gene. CDR3 bases read: TGTGCCAGCAGCTTACTAGCGGGAGCTTCCTACAATGAG. Translated: CASSLLAGASYNE. The complete CDR3 reads CASSLLAGASYNEQFF.

With regard to this clone: The CDR3 goes on 3 residues after the read ends, and that part is filled in from the germline J gene. The rearrangement joins TRBV10-2 to TRBJ2-1; 12 positions match TRBD2. This CDR3 is 14 amino acids long. Germline trimming cut 7 bases from V and 6 bases from J; bases unmatched to any gene: 4. Germline-derived CDR1 and CDR2 are WSHSY and SAAADI. CDR3 DNA (partial): TGCGCCAGCAAAACTAGCGGGGGGAGCAATGAG. Its protein product is CASKTSGGSNE. The CDR3, in full, reads CASKTSGGSNEQFF.

Comments on this clone: The read ends 3 residues before the CDR3 terminus; that terminus is restored from the germline J gene. This rearrangement joins TRBV18 to TRBJ1-1, with TRBD1 matching 9 bases. After removal of 2 bases from V and 1 base from J, the junction contained 5 bases not matched to a gene. Germline CDR1 reads KGHSH; CDR2 reads LQKENI. The CDR3 covers 16 residues. The sequenced CDR3 bases are TGTGCCAGCTCACCAAGACAGGGGGGATCGAACACTGAA. Its translation is CASSPRQGGSNTE. The whole CDR3 protein reads CASSPRQGGSNTEAFF.

About this clone: The junction does not match germline at one end; this may be a read error. The CDR3 reads CASSLDGTSGSNEQFF. The part of the CDR3 DNA that was read is TGTGCCAGTAGTTTAGACGGGACTAGCGGGAGCAATGAG. The chain carries TRBV19 and TRBJ2-1; 14 nucleotides align to TRBD2. The CDR3 end falls 3 residues outside the read, so it is completed with the germline J gene. The CDR3 covers 16 residues. Germline CDR1 reads LNHDA; CDR2 reads SQIVND (reference sequence).

Remarks on this clone: The read stops 3 residues short of the end of the CDR3; the missing end is completed from the germline J gene. This chain joins TRBV18 and TRBJ2-7, with TRBD1 matching over 8 bases. Per the germline V gene, CDR1 is KGHSH and CDR2 is LQKENI. This CDR3 comprises 13 residues. V dropped 5 bases and J dropped 6; count of bases not matched to a gene: 6. The CDR3 DNA, read in part, is TGTGCCAGCTCAGGACAGGGTTATTCCGAG. Protein product: CASSGQGYSE. The CDR3 in its entirety is CASSGQGYSEQYF.

In the case of this clone: The read terminates 3 residues before the CDR3 end, so the remaining end is supplied by the germline J gene. Other DNA sequences from this sample encode an identical CDR3 as well. This sequence joins TRBV5-1 and TRBJ2-2; 9 nucleotides match TRBD2. The CDR3 has 16 amino acids. CDR1 and CDR2 (germline): SGHRS, YFSETQ. Trimming removed 0 bases from V and 4 bases from J; junction bases left unmatched: 4. The CDR3 sequence is CASSLGVAGVTGELFF. The covered CDR3 bases are TGCGCCAGCAGCTTGGGTGTAGCGGGAGTCACCGGGGAG.

This clone shows up as medium-sized by frequency. The read ends 3 residues early relative to the CDR3; the germline J gene fills the gap. The chain has TRBV18 and TRBJ2-3; no clear D gene. Deletions cut 0 bases from V and 5 bases from J, with 3 bases between. In germline, CDR1 is KGHSH, CDR2 LQKENI. The CDR3 is 12 residues long. The CDR3 spells CASSPPGDTQYF. CDR3 DNA, as far as it was read: TGTGCCAGCTCACCACCCGGAGATACG.

Note on this clone: From the germline J gene comes the end of the CDR3, since the read stops 3 residues before it. The chain is built from TRBV5-5 and TRBJ1-5; D is possibly TRBD1 (5 bases). Trimming took off 1 base at V and 4 bases at J, with 9 bases between the two ends. Germline loops: CDR1 SGHKS, CDR2 YYEKEE (reference sequence). The CDR3 totals 14 residues. The CDR3 sequence: CASSLWGDNQPQHF. The CDR3 DNA, read in part, is TGTGCCAGCAGCTTGTGGGGGGATAATCAGCCC.

A remark on this clone: The CDR3 goes on 3 residues after the read ends, and that part is filled in from the germline J gene. This chain uses TRBV5-6 with TRBJ2-1; D perhaps matches TRBD1 (5 bases). V lost 0 bases and J 3 bases, leaving 10 bases between the germline ends. The CDR3 contains 15 residues. In germline, CDR1 is SGHDT, CDR2 YYEEEE. CDR3 bases read: TGTGCCAGCAGCTTGGGGGGCGCGGACTACAATGAG. Protein sequence: CASSLGGADYNE. The whole CDR3 sequence reads CASSLGGADYNEQFF.

For this clone: The CDR3 end falls 3 residues outside the read, so it is completed with the germline J gene. V gene TRBV19 combines with J gene TRBJ1-5; TRBD1 agrees at 7 bases. The CDR3 totals 16 residues. Germline assignment: CDR1 LNHDA and CDR2 SQIVND (reference sequence). V trimming: 5 bases; J trimming: 3 bases; junction bases outside the gene matches: 10. The CDR3 is CASSPRGRILNQPQHF. CDR3 bases read: TGTGCCAGTAGTCCGAGGGGGCGCATCCTCAATCAGCCC.

Concerning this clone: The CDR3 end is not reached by the read, which stops 3 residues before it; the germline J gene fills it in. J is TRBJ2-7 and V is TRBV5-6; D ambiguous. Germline CDR1 SGHDT, CDR2 YYEEEE. Trimming took off 4 bases at V and 3 bases at J, with 11 bases between the two ends. The CDR3 contains 13 residues. This CDR3 is CASSPGRFYEQYF. The sequenced part of the CDR3 DNA is TGTGCCAGCAGCCCCGGTCGGTTCTACGAG.

Note on this clone: The CDR3 end falls 3 residues outside the read, so it is completed with the germline J gene. The chain is built from TRBV2 and TRBJ2-4, with a possible D match to TRBD2 (7 bases). This CDR3 region has 16 residues. Trimming left V 1 base short and J 7 bases short, with 17 bases between. CDR1 is SNHLY, CDR2 FYNNEI, per germline. This chain's CDR3 is CASSEGGRGARNIQYF. The sequenced CDR3 bases are TGTGCCAGCAGTGAAGGGGGTCGGGGGGCGCGGAACATT.

Worth noting for this clone: With the read ending 3 residues before the CDR3 end, the germline J gene is used to fill in that end. The chain links TRBV2 to TRBJ1-3; possible D gene TRBD1, 5 bases. V gave up 6 bases and J gave up 2 bases, with 11 bases separating them. There are 14 residues in the CDR3. Per germline, CDR1 SNHLY and CDR2 FYNNEI. The CDR3 protein is CASSSSGTGNTIYF. The part of the CDR3 DNA that was read is TGTGCCAGCAGCTCGTCAGGGACTGGAAACACC.

The CDR3 sequence is CASRDNTYEQYF. The DNA read from the CDR3 is TGTGCCAGCAGGGACAACACCTACGAG. The chain combines TRBV6-2 or TRBV6-3 with TRBJ2-7; D is perhaps TRBD1 (5 bases). The read ends 3 residues shy of where the CDR3 ends; the end is completed using the germline J gene. This CDR3 has 12 amino acids. The germline V gene has CDR1 MNHEY and CDR2 SVGEGT. V shed 6 bases and J shed 2 bases, with 8 bases lying between them.

Concerning this clone itself: The read gets to within 3 residues of the CDR3 end, and the germline J gene fills in the rest. V and J are TRBV20-1 and TRBJ2-5; 7 positions match TRBD1. The CDR3 runs 13 residues. Germline V lookup: CDR1 DFQATT, CDR2 SNEGSKA (reference sequence). After removal of 6 bases from V and 2 bases from J, the junction contained 6 bases not matched to a gene. Partial CDR3 DNA: TGCAGTGCCCTCCGACAGGGACAAGAGACC. Residues: CSALRQGQET. The entire CDR3 sequence reads CSALRQGQETQYF.

Comment on this clone: The sequenced fragment ends 3 residues before the CDR3 boundary, so the rest is inferred from the germline J gene. The chain has TRBV18 and TRBJ2-5; a weak D match, TRBD1 (6 bases). This CDR3 is built from 13 residues. Between the trimmed V and J ends, which lost 4 bases and 2 bases, there was a span of 8 bases. In germline, CDR1 is KGHSH, CDR2 LQKENI. The part of the CDR3 DNA that was read is TGTGCCAGCTCACGAGGACAGCAAGAGACC. Amino acids: CASSRGQQET. The full CDR3 protein is CASSRGQQETQYF.

Regarding this clone: The CDR3 end lies 3 residues beyond the end of the read and is filled in from the germline J gene. The chain joins TRBV18 to TRBJ1-4; D perhaps matches TRBD1 (6 bases). V dropped 6 bases and J dropped 5 bases, with 10 bases sitting between them. Germline V gene sequence: CDR1 KGHSH, CDR2 LQKENI. This CDR3 is built from 13 residues. CDR3 residues: CASSSTGNEKLFF. The sequenced CDR3 bases are TGTGCCAGCTCGTCGACAGGAAATGAAAAA. The complete variable domain, with remaining parts taken from reference TRBV18 and TRBJ1-4, reads NAGVMQNPRHLVRRRGQEARLRCSPMKGHSHVYWYRQLPEEGLKFMVYLQKENIIDESGMPKERFSAEFPKEGPSILRIQQVVRGDSAAYFCASSSTGNEKLFFGSGTQLSVL.

Comments on this clone: The CDR3 extends 3 residues past the end of the read, so its final part is completed from the germline J gene. The chain has TRBV2 and TRBJ2-7, with D possibly being TRBD2 (6 bases). CDR1 is SNHLY and CDR2 is FYNNEI in the germline V gene. Trimming cost V 1 base and J 2 bases, with 12 bases left between them. The CDR3 is made up of 15 amino acids. CDR3 protein: CASSEGRGKAYEQYF. The CDR3 bases that were read are TGTGCCAGCAGTGAAGGTCGGGGGAAAGCCTACGAG. The full variable domain, in which reference TRBV2 and TRBJ2-7 provide the parts outside the CDR3, is EPEVTQTPSHQVTQMGQEVILRCVPISNHLYFYWYRQILGQKVEFLVSFYNNEISEKSEIFDDQFSVERPDGSNFTLKIRSTKLEDSAMYFCASSEGRGKAYEQYFGPGTRLTVT.

As concerns this clone: The read finishes 3 residues shy of the CDR3 end, and the germline J gene is used to complete it. The J gene is TRBJ2-5, the V gene TRBV20-1; 9 bases are shared with TRBD2. Germline CDR1 is DFQATT and CDR2 is SNEGSKA (reference sequence). The trim removed 3 bases at V and 1 base at J, leaving 9 bases unmatched. CDR3 size: 16 residues. The covered CDR3 bases are TGCAGTGCTAGCGGGGCTAGCGGGACATCCCAAGAGACC. Amino acid sequence: CSASGASGTSQET. The complete CDR3 sequence is CSASGASGTSQETQYF.

Details on this clone: The CDR3 end falls 3 residues outside the read, so it is completed with the germline J gene. The gene calls are TRBV30 and TRBJ1-5; no firm D call. The germline CDR1 and CDR2 sequences are GTSNPN and SVGIG (reference sequence). This CDR3 has 12 residues. Trimming cost V 4 bases and J 0 bases, with 4 bases left between them. The CDR3 region is CAWTGSNQPQHF. CDR3 bases read: TGTGCCTGGACCGGTAGCAATCAGCCC.